The clone carrying this T cell receptor (beta chain) was seen repeatedly, ten times or more. What it binds is not known. These data are taken from a study of blood T cells in healthy people across ages. Study-wide context: In model experiments, template switching was able to capture about one barcoded beta molecule for every two T cells that were present. Study-wide findings and caveats: Diversity estimates drawn from one million T cells were deemed underestimates.

CDR1 is SQVTM and CDR2 is ANQGSEA in the germline V gene. CDR3 size: 11 residues. V lost 0 bases and J 5 bases, leaving 5 bases between the germline ends. Through a sample-barcoded 5' primer and a J-beta primer mix, a second PCR was run for about 7 to 12 cycles. MiXCR, applied by TCRdb to the 5' RACE reads, yields one record per CDR3 protein. The data hold 700,000 to 850,000 distinct CDR3 sequences, with about 37% observed a single time. Sequences were obtained from blood. This clonotype originated in a man aged 18-30 years in good health. The V gene is TRBV29-1, the J gene TRBJ2-7; D is perhaps TRBD1 (5 bases). CDR3 sequence: CSVEEGDEQYF. For the CDR3, the DNA is TGCAGCGTTGAAGAAGGGGACGAGCAGTACTTC.